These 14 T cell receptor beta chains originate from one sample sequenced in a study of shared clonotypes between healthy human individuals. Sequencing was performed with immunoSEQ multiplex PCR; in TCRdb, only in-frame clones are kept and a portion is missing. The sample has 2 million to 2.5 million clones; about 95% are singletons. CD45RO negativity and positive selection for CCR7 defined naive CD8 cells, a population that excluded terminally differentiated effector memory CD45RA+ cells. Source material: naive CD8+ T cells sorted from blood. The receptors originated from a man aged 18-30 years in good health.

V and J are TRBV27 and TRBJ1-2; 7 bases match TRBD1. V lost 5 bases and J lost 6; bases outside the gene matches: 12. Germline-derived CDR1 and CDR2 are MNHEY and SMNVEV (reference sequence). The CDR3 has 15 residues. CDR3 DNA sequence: TGTGCCAGCAGTCCTTACGCGGGACAGTTCCATGGCTACACCTTC. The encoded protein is CASSPYAGQFHGYTF.

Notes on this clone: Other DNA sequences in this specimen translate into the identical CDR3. The CDR3 spells CASSLALTDTQYF. CDR3 bases: TGTGCCAGCAGCTTAGCACTCACAGATACGCAGTATTTT. The rearrangement joins TRBV7-2 to TRBJ2-3; D not certain. Trimming pared 0 bases from V and 2 bases from J, leaving 3 bases between. CDR1 is SGHTA, CDR2 FQGNSA, per germline. The CDR3 totals 13 residues. Full variable domain (remainder filled in from reference TRBV7-2 and TRBJ2-3): GAGVSQSPSNKVTEKGKDVELRCDPISGHTALYWYRQSLGQGLEFLIYFQGNSAPDKSGLPSDRFSAERTGGSVSTLTIQRTQQEDSAVYLCASSLALTDTQYFGPGTRLTVL.

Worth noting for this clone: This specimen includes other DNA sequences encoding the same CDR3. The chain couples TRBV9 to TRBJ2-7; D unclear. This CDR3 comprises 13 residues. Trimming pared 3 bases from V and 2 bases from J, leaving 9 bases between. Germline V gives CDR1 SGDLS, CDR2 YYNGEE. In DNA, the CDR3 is TGTGCCAGCAGCGGGCCGACCGCCTACGAGCAGTACTTC. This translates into CASSGPTAYEQYF. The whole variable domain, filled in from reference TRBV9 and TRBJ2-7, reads DSGVTQTPKHLITATGQRVTLRCSPRSGDLSVYWYQQSLDQGLQFLIQYYNGEERAKGNILERFSAQQFPDLHSELNLSSLELGDSALYFCASSGPTAYEQYFGPGTRLTVT.

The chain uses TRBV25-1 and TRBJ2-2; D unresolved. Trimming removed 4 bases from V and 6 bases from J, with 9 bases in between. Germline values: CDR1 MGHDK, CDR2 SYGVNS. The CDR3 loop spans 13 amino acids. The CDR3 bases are TGTGCCAGCAGTGGACATGAGGCCGGGGAGCTGTTTTTT. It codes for CASSGHEAGELFF.

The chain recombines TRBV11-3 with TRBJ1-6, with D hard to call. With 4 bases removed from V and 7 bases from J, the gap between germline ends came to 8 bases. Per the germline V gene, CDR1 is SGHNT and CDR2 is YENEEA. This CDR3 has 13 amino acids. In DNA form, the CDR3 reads TGTGCCAGCAGCTCCCACAGCAATTCACCCCTCCACTTT. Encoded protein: CASSSHSNSPLHF.

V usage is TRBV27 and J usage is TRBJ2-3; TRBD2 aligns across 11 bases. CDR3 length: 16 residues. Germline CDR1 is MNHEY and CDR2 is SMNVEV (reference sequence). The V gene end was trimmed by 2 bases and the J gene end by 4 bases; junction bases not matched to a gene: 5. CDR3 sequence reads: CASSLVAGGAADTQYF. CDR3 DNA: TGTGCCAGCAGTTTAGTAGCGGGGGGGGCTGCAGATACGCAGTATTTT.

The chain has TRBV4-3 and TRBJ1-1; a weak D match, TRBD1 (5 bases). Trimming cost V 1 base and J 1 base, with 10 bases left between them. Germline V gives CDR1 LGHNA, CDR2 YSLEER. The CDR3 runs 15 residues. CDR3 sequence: CASSQGDQGNTEAFF. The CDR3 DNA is TGCGCCAGCAGCCAAGGGGATCAGGGGAACACTGAAGCTTTCTTT.

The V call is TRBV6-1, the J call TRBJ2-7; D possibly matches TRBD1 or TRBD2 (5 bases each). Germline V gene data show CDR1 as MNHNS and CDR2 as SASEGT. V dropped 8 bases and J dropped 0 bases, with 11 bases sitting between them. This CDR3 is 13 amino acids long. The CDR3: CASRDPFSYEQYF. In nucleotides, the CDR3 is TGTGCCAGCCGGGACCCCTTCTCCTACGAGCAGTACTTC.

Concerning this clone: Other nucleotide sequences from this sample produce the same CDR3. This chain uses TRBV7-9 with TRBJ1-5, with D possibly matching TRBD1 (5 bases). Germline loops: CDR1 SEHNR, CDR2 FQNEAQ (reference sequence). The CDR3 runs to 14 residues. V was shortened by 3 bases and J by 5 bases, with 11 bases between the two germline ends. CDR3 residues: CASSLGQGDQPQHF. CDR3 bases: TGTGCCAGCAGCTTGGGGCAGGGCGATCAGCCCCAGCATTTT.

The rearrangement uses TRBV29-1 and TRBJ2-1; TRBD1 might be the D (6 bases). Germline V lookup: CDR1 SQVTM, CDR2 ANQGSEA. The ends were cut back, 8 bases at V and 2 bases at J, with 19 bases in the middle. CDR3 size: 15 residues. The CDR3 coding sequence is TGCAGCCCAGGGGTGGAGTATGGGGCCTACAATGAGCAGTTCTTC. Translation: CSPGVEYGAYNEQFF.

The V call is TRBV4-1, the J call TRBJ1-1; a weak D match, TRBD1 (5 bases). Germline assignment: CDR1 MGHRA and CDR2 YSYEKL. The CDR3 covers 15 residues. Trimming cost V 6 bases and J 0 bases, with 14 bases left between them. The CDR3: CASSLDRPMNTEAFF. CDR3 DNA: TGCGCCAGCAGTCTTGACAGACCAATGAACACTGAAGCTTTCTTT.

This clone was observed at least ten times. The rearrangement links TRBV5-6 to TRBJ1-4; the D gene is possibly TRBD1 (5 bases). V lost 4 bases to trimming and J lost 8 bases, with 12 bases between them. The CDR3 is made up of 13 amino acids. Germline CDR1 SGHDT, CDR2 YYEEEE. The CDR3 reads CASSRGGEEKLFF. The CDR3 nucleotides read TGTGCCAGCAGCCGAGGAGGGGAGGAAAAACTGTTTTTT.

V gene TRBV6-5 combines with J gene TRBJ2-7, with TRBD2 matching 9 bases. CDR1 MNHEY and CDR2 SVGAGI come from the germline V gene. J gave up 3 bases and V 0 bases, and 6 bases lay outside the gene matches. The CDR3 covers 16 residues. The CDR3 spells CASSYSLAGMYYEQYF. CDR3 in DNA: TGTGCCAGCAGTTACTCGCTAGCGGGGATGTACTACGAGCAGTACTTC.

DNA of the CDR3: TGTGCCAGCAGCTTCTTGGGAAGCTCCTACGAGCAGTACTTC. Its translation: CASSFLGSSYEQYF. The chain couples TRBV5-8 to TRBJ2-7; D not certain. The CDR3 has 14 residues. In germline, CDR1 is SGHTS, CDR2 YDEGEE. Trimming left V 2 bases short and J 0 bases short, with 9 bases between.